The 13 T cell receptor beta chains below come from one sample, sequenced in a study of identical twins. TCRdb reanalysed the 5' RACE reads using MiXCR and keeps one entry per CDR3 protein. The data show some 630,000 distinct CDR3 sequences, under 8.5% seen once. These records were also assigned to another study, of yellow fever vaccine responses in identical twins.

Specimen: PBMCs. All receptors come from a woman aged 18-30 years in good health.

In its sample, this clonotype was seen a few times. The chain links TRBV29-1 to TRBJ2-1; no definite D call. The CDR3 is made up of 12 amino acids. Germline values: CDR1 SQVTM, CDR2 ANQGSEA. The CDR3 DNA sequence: TGCAGTCTCGGTGGAAGTAATAATGAGCAGTTCTTC. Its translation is CSLGGSNNEQFF.

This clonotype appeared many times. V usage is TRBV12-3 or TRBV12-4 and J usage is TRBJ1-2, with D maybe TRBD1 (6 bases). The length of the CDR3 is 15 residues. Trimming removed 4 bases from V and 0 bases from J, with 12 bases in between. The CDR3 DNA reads TGTGCCAGCAGTTACCAGGGGACACCTAACTATGGCTACACCTTC. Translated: CASSYQGTPNYGYTF.

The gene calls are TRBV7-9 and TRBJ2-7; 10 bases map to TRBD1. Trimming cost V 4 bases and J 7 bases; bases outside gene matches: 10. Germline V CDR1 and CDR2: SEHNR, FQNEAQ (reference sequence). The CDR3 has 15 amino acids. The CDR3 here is CASSSRQGAPWEQYF. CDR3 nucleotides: TGTGCCAGCAGCTCAAGACAGGGGGCCCCTTGGGAGCAGTACTTC.

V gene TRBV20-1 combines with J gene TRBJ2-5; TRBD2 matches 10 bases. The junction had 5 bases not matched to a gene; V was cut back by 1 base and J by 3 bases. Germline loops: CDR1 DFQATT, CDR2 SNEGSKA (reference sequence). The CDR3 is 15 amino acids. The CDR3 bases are TGCAGTGCTAGAGCCTTAACTAGCGGGGAAGAGACCCAGTACTTC. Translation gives CSARALTSGEETQYF.

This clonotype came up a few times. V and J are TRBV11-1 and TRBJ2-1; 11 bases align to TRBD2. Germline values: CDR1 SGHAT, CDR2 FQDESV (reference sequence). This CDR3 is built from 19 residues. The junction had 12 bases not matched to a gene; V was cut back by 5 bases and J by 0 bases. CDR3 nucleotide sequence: TGTGCCAGCAGCCCGGTCTCAGGACTAGCGGGTAGCTCCTACAATGAGCAGTTCTTC. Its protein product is CASSPVSGLAGSSYNEQFF.

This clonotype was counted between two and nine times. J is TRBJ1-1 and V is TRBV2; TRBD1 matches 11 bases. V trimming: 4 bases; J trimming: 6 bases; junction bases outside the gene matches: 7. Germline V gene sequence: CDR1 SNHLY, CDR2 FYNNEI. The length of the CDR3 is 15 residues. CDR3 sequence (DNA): TGTGCCAGCAGTGGAAGGACAGGGGGCAACCCTGAAGCTTTCTTT. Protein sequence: CASSGRTGGNPEAFF.

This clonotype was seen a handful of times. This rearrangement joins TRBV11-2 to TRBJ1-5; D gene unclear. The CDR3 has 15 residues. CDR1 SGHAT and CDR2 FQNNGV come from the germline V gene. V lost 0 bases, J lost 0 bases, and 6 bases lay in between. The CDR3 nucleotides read TGTGCCAGCAGCTTAGATCGTGGTAGCAATCAGCCCCAGCATTTT. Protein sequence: CASSLDRGSNQPQHF.

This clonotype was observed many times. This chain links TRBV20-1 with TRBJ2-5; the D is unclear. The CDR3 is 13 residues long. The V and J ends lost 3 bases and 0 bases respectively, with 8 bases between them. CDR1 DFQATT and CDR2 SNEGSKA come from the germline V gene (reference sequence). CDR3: CSASNLNQETQYF. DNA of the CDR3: TGCAGTGCTAGCAACCTAAACCAAGAGACCCAGTACTTC.

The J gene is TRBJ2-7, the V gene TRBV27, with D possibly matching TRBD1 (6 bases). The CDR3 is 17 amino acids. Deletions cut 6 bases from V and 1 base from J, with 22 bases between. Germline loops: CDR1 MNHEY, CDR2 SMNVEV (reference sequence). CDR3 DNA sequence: TGTGCCAGCAGAAAACGGACAGATCCTGGGGGTTCCTACGAGCAGTACGTC. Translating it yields CASRKRTDPGGSYEQYV.

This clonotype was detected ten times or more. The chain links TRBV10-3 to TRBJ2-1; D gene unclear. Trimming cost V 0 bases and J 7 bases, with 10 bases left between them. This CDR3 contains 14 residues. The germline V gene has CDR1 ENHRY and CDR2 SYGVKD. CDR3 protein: CAISESLSKNEQFF. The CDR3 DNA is TGTGCCATCAGTGAGTCCTTATCGAAGAATGAGCAGTTCTTC.

The CDR3 reads CASSPPYRTETQYF. CDR3 DNA sequence: TGTGCCAGCTCACCACCTTACAGGACGGAGACCCAGTACTTC. The chain combines TRBV18 with TRBJ2-5, with a possible D match to TRBD1 (5 bases). The germline gives CDR1 KGHSH, CDR2 LQKENI. There are 14 residues in the CDR3. Trimming removed 0 bases at V and 5 bases at J, with 10 bases between.

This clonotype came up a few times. Here the CDR3 reads CASNTGGFYGYTF. CDR3 DNA sequence: TGTGCCAGCAATACAGGGGGATTCTATGGCTACACCTTC. This chain links TRBV2 with TRBJ1-2; 8 bases line up with TRBD1. The trim removed 7 bases at V and 4 bases at J, leaving 5 bases unmatched. The CDR3 is 13 residues long. Germline V gene sequence: CDR1 SNHLY, CDR2 FYNNEI. Together with reference TRBV2 and TRBJ1-2, the CDR3 gives the full variable domain: EPEVTQTPSHQVTQMGQEVILRCVPISNHLYFYWYRQILGQKVEFLVSFYNNEISEKSEIFDDQFSVERPDGSNFTLKIRSTKLEDSAMYFCASNTGGFYGYTFGSGTRLTVV.

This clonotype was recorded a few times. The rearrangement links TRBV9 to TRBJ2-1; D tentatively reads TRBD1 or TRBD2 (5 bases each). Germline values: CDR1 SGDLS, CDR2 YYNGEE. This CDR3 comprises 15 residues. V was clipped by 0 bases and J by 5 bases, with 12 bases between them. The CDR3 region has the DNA TGTGCCAGCAGCGTAGGTTCGGGGCAAAACAATGAGCAGTTCTTC. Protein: CASSVGSGQNNEQFF.